Shown below are 18 T cell receptor beta chains from a single sample sequenced in a study of blood T cells in healthy people across ages. A second 7 to 11 cycle PCR used barcoded and J-beta primers. In TCRdb, the 5' RACE reads were re-called with MiXCR into one record per CDR3 protein. The data show roughly 1,500,000 distinct CDR3 sequences, about 31% seen once. Sequenced sample: blood. These receptors were taken from a woman in her thirties in good health.

The chain is built from TRBV5-4 and TRBJ1-2; 12 bases are shared with TRBD1. This CDR3 region has 15 residues. The J segment lost 7 bases and the V segment lost 4 bases, leaving 8 bases of the junction unmatched. The V gene's germline CDR1 is SGHNT and CDR2 YYREEE (reference sequence). The CDR3: CASSPGQGARSGYTF. The CDR3 DNA is TGTGCCAGCAGCCCGGGACAGGGGGCGCGAAGTGGCTACACCTTC.

This clonotype was found a few times. This chain joins TRBV3-1 and TRBJ1-2; tentative D call: TRBD1 (6 bases). The CDR3 spans 15 residues. Trimming pared 2 bases from V and 5 bases from J, leaving 15 bases between. Germline CDR1 is LGHDT and CDR2 is YNNKEL (reference sequence). The CDR3 DNA reads as TGTGCCAGCAGCCAAAATGGACAGTACGAATATGGCTACACCTTC. Amino acids: CASSQNGQYEYGYTF.

This clonotype was seen a handful of times. The chain links TRBV6-1 to TRBJ2-5; 9 nucleotides match TRBD1. Looked up from germline, CDR1 is MNHNS and CDR2 is SASEGT. The CDR3 contains 15 residues. Germline trimming cut 3 bases from V and 4 bases from J; bases unmatched to any gene: 6. The CDR3, as DNA: TGTGCCAGCAGTGACTTGGACAGGGGTAGAGAGACCCAGTACTTC. Translated, it gives CASSDLDRGRETQYF.

This clonotype was seen just once. One base away lies a much larger clone, so this may be a sequencing read error. J is TRBJ2-5 and V is TRBV15; 10 positions agree with TRBD2. The CDR3 consists of 16 residues. Germline V gene data show CDR1 as LNHNV and CDR2 as YYDKDF (reference sequence). In DNA form, the CDR3 reads TGTGCCACCGGCAGAGTAGCTAGCGGGAGTCAGGAGACCCAGTACTTC. Its protein product is CATGRVASGSQETQYF.

The chain joins TRBV3-1 to TRBJ2-7; D is undetermined. Trimming cost V 2 bases and J 6 bases, with 11 bases left between them. This CDR3 region has 13 residues. In germline, CDR1 is LGHDT, CDR2 YNNKEL (reference sequence). Here the CDR3 DNA reads TGTGCCAGCAGCCAATCGGTCGCGCCCGAGCAGTACTTC. Encoded protein: CASSQSVAPEQYF.

This clonotype occurred a few times. The V gene is TRBV20-1, the J gene TRBJ2-1; TRBD2 agrees at 14 bases. The germline CDR1 and CDR2 sequences are DFQATT and SNEGSKA (reference sequence). With 0 bases clipped from V and 8 bases from J, the junction kept 9 bases outside the gene matches. The CDR3 sequence is 17 residues long. As DNA, the CDR3 is TGCAGTGCTAGAGACCTCTTGACTAGCGGGAGGGCATATGAGCAGTTCTTC. This encodes CSARDLLTSGRAYEQFF.

The chain is built from TRBV4-3 and TRBJ1-2; D gene uncertain. V lost 0 bases, J lost 5 bases, and 13 bases lay in between. Germline CDR1 reads LGHNA; CDR2 reads YSLEER. The CDR3 loop spans 15 amino acids. The CDR3 here is CASSQEPLGGYGYTF. In DNA, the CDR3 is TGCGCCAGCAGCCAAGAGCCTCTAGGTGGATATGGCTACACCTTC.

This clonotype has just a few counts. V is TRBV7-9 and J is TRBJ2-5; D not resolved. There are 14 residues in the CDR3. The germline V and J ends were trimmed by 6 bases and 2 bases, with 13 bases remaining between them. Germline lookup yields CDR1 SEHNR and CDR2 FQNEAQ (reference sequence). CDR3 in DNA: TGTGCCAGCAGTCTCGTGACGGTGCAAGAGACCCAGTACTTC. Amino acid sequence: CASSLVTVQETQYF.

There are a few counts of this clonotype. The chain has TRBV3-1 and TRBJ2-5; 8 bases map to TRBD1. This CDR3 is built from 15 residues. CDR1 LGHDT and CDR2 YNNKEL come from the germline V gene (reference sequence). Unmatched junction bases numbered 5, after V lost 3 bases and J lost 2 bases. The CDR3 DNA reads as TGTGCCAGCAGCCAGCCGGGGACAGGTCAAGAGACCCAGTACTTC. Translating gives CASSQPGTGQETQYF.

This clonotype has just a few counts. The rearrangement uses TRBV7-9 and TRBJ2-5; TRBD2 matches at 7 bases. This CDR3 region has 16 residues. Trimming cost V 4 bases and J 2 bases; bases outside gene matches: 10. Germline V gene lookup returns CDR1 SEHNR and CDR2 FQNEAQ (reference sequence). The CDR3 nucleotides are TGTGCCAGCAGCTCCCCGGAAGCGGGGATACAAGAGACCCAGTACTTC. This gives the protein CASSSPEAGIQETQYF.

This clonotype was seen just once. The CDR3 DNA is TGTGCCAGCAGCCAAGTATGGACTAGCGGAGATACGCAGTATTTT. It translates to CASSQVWTSGDTQYF. V gene TRBV4-2 combines with J gene TRBJ2-3; TRBD2 aligns across 10 bases. Germline V gene sequence: CDR1 LGHNA, CDR2 YNFKEQ. V lost 1 base to trimming and J lost 5 bases; unmatched junction nucleotides: 3. There are 15 residues in the CDR3.

This clonotype appeared a few times. The chain is built from TRBV7-2 and TRBJ2-1; tentative D call: TRBD2 (5 bases). The germline V and J ends were trimmed by 1 base and 4 bases, with 11 bases remaining between them. CDR1 and CDR2 (germline): SGHTA, FQGNSA. This CDR3 spans 15 amino acids. CDR3 residues: CASSLGPTIYNEQFF. CDR3 in DNA: TGTGCCAGCAGCTTAGGTCCGACTATTTACAATGAGCAGTTCTTC.

This clonotype showed up just a few times. This chain uses TRBV4-1 with TRBJ2-5; TRBD2 aligns across 11 bases. This CDR3 has 16 amino acids. Germline V gene sequence: CDR1 MGHRA, CDR2 YSYEKL. V lost 4 bases and J lost 5; bases outside the gene matches: 9. The CDR3 here is CASSPSGSGGAETQYF. CDR3 sequence (DNA): TGCGCCAGCAGCCCCTCCGGTAGCGGGGGGGCCGAGACCCAGTACTTC.

This chain links TRBV7-6 with TRBJ2-1; no clear D. V was pared by 1 base and J by 0 bases, with 13 bases between. The CDR3 loop spans 17 amino acids. Germline V gene sequence: CDR1 SGHVS, CDR2 FNYEAQ. CDR3 coding DNA: TGTGCCAGCAGCTTAGTTCCCCCGGATTTCTCCTACAATGAGCAGTTCTTC. It translates to CASSLVPPDFSYNEQFF.

The gene calls are TRBV7-8 and TRBJ2-5, with D maybe TRBD2 (5 bases). The CDR3 totals 17 residues. V lost 5 bases to trimming and J lost 4 bases, with 23 bases between them. Looked up from germline, CDR1 is SGHVS and CDR2 is FQNEAQ. Here the CDR3 reads CASSPLEVGGWGETQYF. The CDR3 DNA is TGTGCCAGCAGCCCCTTGGAGGTGGGCGGGTGGGGAGAGACCCAGTACTTC.

This chain uses TRBV7-9 with TRBJ1-2; 8 positions match TRBD1. Germline assignment: CDR1 SEHNR and CDR2 FQNEAQ (reference sequence). This CDR3 is built from 14 residues. V gave up 5 bases and J gave up 7 bases; unmatched junction bases: 9. The CDR3 reads CASSLQGERSGYTF. The CDR3 nucleotides read TGTGCCAGCAGCCTACAGGGGGAGAGAAGTGGCTACACCTTC.

The rearrangement joins TRBV7-9 to TRBJ1-2; 7 bases align to TRBD1. Germline CDR1 SEHNR, CDR2 FQNEAQ (reference sequence). CDR3 length: 15 residues. The ends lost 4 bases at V and 2 bases at J; junction bases unmatched: 7. Here the CDR3 DNA reads TGTGCCAGCAGCTCCTCCGGGACAGTGAACTATGGCTACACCTTC. Amino acid sequence: CASSSSGTVNYGYTF.

The J gene is TRBJ2-5, the V gene TRBV7-9, with TRBD1 matching over 7 bases. Germline values: CDR1 SEHNR, CDR2 FQNEAQ (reference sequence). CDR3 size: 13 residues. The junction had 4 bases not matched to a gene; V was cut back by 5 bases and J by 4 bases. In nucleotides, the CDR3 is TGTGCCAGCAGCGCGACAGGGTCAGAGACCCAGTACTTC. It yields the protein CASSATGSETQYF.